Presented here are 5 T cell receptor beta chains from one specimen sequenced in a study of human T cells and chemical hapten exposure. Noted time point: pre-sensitization, week 0. Sample treatment: therapeutic diphenylcyclopropenone sensitization with weekly scalp DPC. Via MiXCR, TCRdb re-called the RACE reads, giving one row per CDR3 protein. The sample carries around 350,000 distinct CDR3 sequences, around 5.5% recorded once. The input for sequencing was whole blood, taken in connection with sensitization to the hapten diphenylcyclopropenone (DPC). The receptors come from a woman between 18 and 30 years old with alopecia areata. Some clones in this sample may be carry-over from other donors' samples.

This clonotype was seen many times. The rearrangement joins TRBV12-5 to TRBJ1-1; D call uncertain. This CDR3 region has 13 residues. Germline CDR1 is LGHNT and CDR2 is FRNRAP. The V and J ends lost 5 bases and 1 base respectively, with 8 bases between them. As DNA, the CDR3 is TGTGCTAGTGGTATGACGGAGAACACTGAAGCTTTCTTT. Residues: CASGMTENTEAFF.

The chain has TRBV21-1 and TRBJ1-6; the table's D call, TRBD1, was not checked against the DNA. TRBV21-1 is assigned pseudogene status. The CDR3 is made up of 17 amino acids. This chain's CDR3 is CASSTTGGFEVYSPLHF. DNA for the CDR3: TGTGCCAGCAGCACAACAGGGGGCTTCGAGGTTTATTCACCCCTCCACTTT.

This clonotype has more than one count but fewer than ten. The chain has TRBV28 and TRBJ2-7, with D hard to call. CDR3 size: 15 residues. The V and J ends lost 2 bases and 3 bases respectively, with 14 bases between them. Germline loops: CDR1 MDHEN, CDR2 SYDVKM. The CDR3 region is CASSLGRSLIYEQYF. The CDR3 nucleotides are TGTGCCAGCAGTTTAGGCAGGTCCCTTATCTACGAGCAGTACTTC.

There are many counts of this clonotype. V usage is TRBV6-2 or TRBV6-3 and J usage is TRBJ1-5; 8 bases align to TRBD1. Trimming removed 6 bases from V and 3 bases from J; junction bases left unmatched: 4. Germline-derived CDR1 and CDR2 are MNHEY and SVGEGT. This CDR3 is 14 amino acids long. In DNA form, the CDR3 reads TGTGCCAGCAGCCGGACAGGGAACAATCAGCCCCAGCATTTT. This encodes CASSRTGNNQPQHF.

This clonotype has ten or more counts. The rearrangement uses TRBV7-8 and TRBJ2-3; 8 bases line up with TRBD2. This CDR3 is 15 amino acids long. V was clipped by 2 bases and J by 3 bases; unmatched bases: 4. Germline V gene data show CDR1 as SGHVS and CDR2 as FQNEAQ. CDR3 sequence: CASSLRTSPTDTQYF. The CDR3 DNA sequence: TGTGCCAGCAGCTTAAGGACTAGCCCTACAGATACGCAGTATTTT.